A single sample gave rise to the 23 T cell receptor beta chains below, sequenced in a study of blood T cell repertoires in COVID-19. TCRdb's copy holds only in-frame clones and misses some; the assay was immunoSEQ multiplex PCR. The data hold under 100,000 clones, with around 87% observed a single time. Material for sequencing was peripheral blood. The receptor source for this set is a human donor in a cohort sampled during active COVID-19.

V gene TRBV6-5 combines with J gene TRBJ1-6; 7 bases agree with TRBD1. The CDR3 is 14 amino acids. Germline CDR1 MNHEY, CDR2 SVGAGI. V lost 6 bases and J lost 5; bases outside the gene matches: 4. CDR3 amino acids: CASSQGQNNSPLHF. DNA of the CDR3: TGTGCCAGCAGCCAGGGACAGAATAATTCACCCCTCCACTTT.

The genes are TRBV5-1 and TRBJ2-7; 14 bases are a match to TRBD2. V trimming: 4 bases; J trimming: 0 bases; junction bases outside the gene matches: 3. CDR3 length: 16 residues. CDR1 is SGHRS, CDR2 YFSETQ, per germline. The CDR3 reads CASSLGLAGVSYEQYF. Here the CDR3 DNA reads TGCGCCAGCAGCCTGGGACTAGCGGGGGTCTCCTACGAGCAGTACTTC.

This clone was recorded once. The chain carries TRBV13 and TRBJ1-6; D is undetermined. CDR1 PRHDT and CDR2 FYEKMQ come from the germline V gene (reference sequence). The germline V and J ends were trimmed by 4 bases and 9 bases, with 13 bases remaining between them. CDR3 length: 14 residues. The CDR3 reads CASSSWRGPSPLHF. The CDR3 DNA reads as TGTGCCAGCAGCTCCTGGAGAGGGCCTTCACCCCTCCACTTT.

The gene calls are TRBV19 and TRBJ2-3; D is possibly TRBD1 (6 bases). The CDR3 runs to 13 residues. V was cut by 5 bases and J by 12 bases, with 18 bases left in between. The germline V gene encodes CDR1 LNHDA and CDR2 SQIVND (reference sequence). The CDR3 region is CASSLRQEAAQYF. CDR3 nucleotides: TGTGCCAGTAGTCTAAGACAGGAGGCAGCACAGTATTTT. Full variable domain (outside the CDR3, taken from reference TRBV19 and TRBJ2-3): DGGITQSPKYLFRKEGQNVTLSCEQNLNHDAMYWYRQDPGQGLRLIYYSQIVNDFQKGDIAEGYSVSREKKESFPLTVTSAQKNPTAFYLCASSLRQEAAQYFGPGTRLTVL.

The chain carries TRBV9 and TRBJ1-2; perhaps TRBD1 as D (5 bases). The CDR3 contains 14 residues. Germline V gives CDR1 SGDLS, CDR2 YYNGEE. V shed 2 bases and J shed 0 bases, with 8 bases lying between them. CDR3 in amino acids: CASSVTGANYGYTF. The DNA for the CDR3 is TGTGCCAGCAGCGTTACAGGTGCTAACTATGGCTACACCTTC.

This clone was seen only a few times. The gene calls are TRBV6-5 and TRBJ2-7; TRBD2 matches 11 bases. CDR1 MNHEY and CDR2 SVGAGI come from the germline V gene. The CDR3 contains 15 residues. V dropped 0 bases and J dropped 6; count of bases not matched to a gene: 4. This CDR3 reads CASSYSASGRFEQYF. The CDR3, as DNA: TGTGCCAGCAGTTACTCGGCTAGCGGGAGGTTCGAGCAGTACTTC.

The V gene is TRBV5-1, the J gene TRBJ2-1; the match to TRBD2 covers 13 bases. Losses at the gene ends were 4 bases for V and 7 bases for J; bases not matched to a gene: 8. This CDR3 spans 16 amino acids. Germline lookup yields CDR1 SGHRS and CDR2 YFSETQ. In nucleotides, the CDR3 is TGCGCCAGCAGCCCAGCTGGACTAGCGGGAGCAAATGAGCAGTTCTTC. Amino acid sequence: CASSPAGLAGANEQFF.

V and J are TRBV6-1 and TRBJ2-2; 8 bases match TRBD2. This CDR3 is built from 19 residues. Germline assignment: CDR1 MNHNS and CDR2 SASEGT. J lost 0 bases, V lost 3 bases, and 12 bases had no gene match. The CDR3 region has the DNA TGTGCCAGCAGTGAGGGTATTGCTAGCGGGCCACCGAACACCGGGGAGCTGTTTTTT. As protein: CASSEGIASGPPNTGELFF.

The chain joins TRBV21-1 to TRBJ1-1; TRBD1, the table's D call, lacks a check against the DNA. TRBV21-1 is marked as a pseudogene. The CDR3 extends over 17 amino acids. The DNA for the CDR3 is TGTGCCAGCAGCTCCTTATTACCAGGGGGCTTTAGCACTGAAGCTTTCTTT. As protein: CASSSLLPGGFSTEAFF.

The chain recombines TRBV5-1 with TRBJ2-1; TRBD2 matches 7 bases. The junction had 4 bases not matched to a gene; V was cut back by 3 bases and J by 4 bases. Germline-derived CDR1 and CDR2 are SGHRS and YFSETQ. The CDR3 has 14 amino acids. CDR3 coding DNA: TGCGCCAGCAGCTCTAGCGGAAATTACAATGAGCAGTTCTTC. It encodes CASSSSGNYNEQFF.

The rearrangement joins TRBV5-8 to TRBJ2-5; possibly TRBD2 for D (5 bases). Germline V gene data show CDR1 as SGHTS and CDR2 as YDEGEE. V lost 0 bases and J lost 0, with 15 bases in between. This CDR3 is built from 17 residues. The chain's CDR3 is CASSLGRRLLYQETQYF. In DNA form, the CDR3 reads TGTGCCAGCAGCTTGGGTCGGAGGCTACTCTACCAAGAGACCCAGTACTTC.

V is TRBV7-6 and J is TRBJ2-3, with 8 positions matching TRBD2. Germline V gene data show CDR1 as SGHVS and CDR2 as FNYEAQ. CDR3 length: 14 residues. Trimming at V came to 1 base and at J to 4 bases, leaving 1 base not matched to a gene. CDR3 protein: CASSLGAGADTQYF. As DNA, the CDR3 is TGTGCCAGCAGCTTAGGAGCGGGAGCAGATACGCAGTATTTT.

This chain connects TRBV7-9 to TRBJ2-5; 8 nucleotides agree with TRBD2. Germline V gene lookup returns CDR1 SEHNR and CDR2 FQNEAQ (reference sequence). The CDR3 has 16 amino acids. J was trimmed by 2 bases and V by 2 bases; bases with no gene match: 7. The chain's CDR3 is CASSLSAGGGQETQYF. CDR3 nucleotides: TGTGCCAGCAGCTTATCGGCGGGAGGAGGGCAAGAGACCCAGTACTTC.

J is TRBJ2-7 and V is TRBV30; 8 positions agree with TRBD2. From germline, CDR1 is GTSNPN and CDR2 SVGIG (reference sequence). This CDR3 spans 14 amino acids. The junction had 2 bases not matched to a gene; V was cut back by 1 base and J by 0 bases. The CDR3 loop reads CAWSALADSYEQYF. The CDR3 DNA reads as TGTGCCTGGAGTGCACTAGCGGACTCCTACGAGCAGTACTTC.

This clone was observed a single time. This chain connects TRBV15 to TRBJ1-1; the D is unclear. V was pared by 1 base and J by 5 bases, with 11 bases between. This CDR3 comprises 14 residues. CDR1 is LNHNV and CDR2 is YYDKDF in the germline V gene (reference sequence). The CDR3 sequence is CATSRGGKSTEAFF. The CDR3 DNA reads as TGTGCCACCAGCAGAGGCGGAAAGTCTACTGAAGCTTTCTTT.

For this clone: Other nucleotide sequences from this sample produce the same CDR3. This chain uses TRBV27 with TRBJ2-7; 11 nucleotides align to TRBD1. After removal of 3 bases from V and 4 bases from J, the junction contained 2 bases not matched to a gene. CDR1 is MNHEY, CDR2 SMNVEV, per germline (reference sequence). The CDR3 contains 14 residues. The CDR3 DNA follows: TGTGCCAGCAGTTTGAGGGACAGGGGGTACGAGCAGTACTTC. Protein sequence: CASSLRDRGYEQYF.

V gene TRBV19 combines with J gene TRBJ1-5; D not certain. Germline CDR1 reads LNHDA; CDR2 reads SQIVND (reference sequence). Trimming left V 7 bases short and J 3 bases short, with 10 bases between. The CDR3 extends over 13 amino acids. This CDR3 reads CASTPTANQPQHF. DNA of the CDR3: TGTGCCAGTACTCCGACTGCCAATCAGCCCCAGCATTTT.

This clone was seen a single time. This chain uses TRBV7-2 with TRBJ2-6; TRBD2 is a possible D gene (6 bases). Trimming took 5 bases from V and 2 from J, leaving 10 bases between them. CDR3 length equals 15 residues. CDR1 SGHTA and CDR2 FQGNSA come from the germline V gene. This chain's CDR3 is CASSPGETGANVLTF. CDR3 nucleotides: TGTGCCAGCAGCCCGGGAGAAACTGGGGCCAACGTCCTGACTTTC.

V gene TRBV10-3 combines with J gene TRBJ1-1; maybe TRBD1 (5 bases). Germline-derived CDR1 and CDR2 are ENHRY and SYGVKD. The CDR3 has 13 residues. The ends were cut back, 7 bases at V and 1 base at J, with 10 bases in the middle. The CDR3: CAINPGENTEAFF. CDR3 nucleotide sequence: TGTGCCATCAATCCGGGGGAGAACACTGAAGCTTTCTTT.

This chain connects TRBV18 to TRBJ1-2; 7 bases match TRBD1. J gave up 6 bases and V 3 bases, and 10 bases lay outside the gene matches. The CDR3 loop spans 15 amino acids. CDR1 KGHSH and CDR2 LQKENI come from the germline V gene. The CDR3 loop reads CASSPGIGGVDGYTF. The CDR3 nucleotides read TGTGCCAGCTCACCTGGCATAGGGGGCGTCGATGGCTACACCTTC. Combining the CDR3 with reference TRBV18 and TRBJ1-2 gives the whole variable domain NAGVMQNPRHLVRRRGQEARLRCSPMKGHSHVYWYRQLPEEGLKFMVYLQKENIIDESGMPKERFSAEFPKEGPSILRIQQVVRGDSAAYFCASSPGIGGVDGYTFGSGTRLTVV.

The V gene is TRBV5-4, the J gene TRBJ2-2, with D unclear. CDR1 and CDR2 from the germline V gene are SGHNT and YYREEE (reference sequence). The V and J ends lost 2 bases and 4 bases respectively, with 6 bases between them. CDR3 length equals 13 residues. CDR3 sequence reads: CASSFQVTGELFF. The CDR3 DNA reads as TGTGCCAGCAGCTTCCAGGTCACCGGGGAGCTGTTTTTT.

Written as DNA, the CDR3 is TGCGCCAGTACCTTTAGGGGGGGCGACTATCGGGACCTACAAGAGACCCAGTACTTC. Its translation: CASTFRGGDYRDLQETQYF. This rearrangement joins TRBV5-1 to TRBJ2-5; TRBD2 is a possible D gene (7 bases). Per the germline V gene, CDR1 is SGHRS and CDR2 is YFSETQ. The V and J ends lost 8 bases and 2 bases respectively, with 31 bases between them. CDR3 size: 19 residues.

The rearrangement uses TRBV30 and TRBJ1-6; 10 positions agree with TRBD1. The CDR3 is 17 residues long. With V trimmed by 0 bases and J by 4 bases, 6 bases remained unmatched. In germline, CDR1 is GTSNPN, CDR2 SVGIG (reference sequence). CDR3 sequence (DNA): TGTGCCTGGAGTGTAAGAGGGACAGGGGAGTATAATTCACCCCTCCACTTT. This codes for CAWSVRGTGEYNSPLHF.